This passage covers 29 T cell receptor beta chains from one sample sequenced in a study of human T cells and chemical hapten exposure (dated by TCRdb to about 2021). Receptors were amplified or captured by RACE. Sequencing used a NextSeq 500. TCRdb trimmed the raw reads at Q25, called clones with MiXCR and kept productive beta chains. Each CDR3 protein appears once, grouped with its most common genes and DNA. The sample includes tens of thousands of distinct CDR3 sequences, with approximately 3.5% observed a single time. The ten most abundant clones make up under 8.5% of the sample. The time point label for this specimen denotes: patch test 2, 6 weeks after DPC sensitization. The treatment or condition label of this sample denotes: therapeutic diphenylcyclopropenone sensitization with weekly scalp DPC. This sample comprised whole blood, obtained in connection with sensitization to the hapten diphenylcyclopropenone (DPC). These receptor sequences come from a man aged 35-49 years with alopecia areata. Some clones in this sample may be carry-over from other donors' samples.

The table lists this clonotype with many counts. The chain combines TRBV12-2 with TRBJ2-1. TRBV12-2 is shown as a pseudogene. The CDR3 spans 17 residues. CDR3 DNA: TGTGCAAGTCGCTTGGACCCCGACAGGAGCTCCTACAATGAGCAGTTCTTC. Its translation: CASRLDPDRSSYNEQFF.

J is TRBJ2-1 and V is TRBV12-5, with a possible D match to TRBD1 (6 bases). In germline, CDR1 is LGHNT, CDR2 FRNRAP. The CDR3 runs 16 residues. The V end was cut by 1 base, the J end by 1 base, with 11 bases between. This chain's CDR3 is CASGLGDRRSYNEQFF. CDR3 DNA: TGTGCTAGTGGTTTGGGCGACAGGCGATCCTACAATGAGCAGTTCTTC.

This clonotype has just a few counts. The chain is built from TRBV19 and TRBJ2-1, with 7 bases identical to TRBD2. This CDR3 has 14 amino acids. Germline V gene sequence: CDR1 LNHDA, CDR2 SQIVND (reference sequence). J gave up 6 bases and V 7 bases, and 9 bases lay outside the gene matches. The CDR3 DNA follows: TGTGCCAGTAACGTTGGGGGGGGTCGCAATGAGCAGTTCTTC. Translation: CASNVGGGRNEQFF.

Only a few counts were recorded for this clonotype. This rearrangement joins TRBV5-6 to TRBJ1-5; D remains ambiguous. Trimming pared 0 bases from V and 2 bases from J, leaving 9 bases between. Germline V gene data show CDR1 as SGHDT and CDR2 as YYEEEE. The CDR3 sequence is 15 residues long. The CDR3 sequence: CASSLEGAGNQPQHF. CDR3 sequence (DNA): TGTGCCAGCAGCTTGGAGGGAGCTGGCAATCAGCCCCAGCATTTT.

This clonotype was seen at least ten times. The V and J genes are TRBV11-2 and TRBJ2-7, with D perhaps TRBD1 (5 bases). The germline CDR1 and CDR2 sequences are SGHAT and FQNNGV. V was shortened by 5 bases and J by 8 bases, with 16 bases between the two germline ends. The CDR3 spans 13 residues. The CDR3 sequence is CASSPDSGVKQYF. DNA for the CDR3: TGTGCCAGCAGCCCCGACAGTGGCGTGAAGCAGTACTTC.

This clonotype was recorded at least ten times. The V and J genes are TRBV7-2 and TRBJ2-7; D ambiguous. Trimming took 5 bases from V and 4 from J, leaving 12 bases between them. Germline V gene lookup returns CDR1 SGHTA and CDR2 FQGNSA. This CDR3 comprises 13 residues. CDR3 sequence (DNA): TGTGCCAGCAGCCCCTCGTCCGGATACGAGCAGTACTTC. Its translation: CASSPSSGYEQYF.

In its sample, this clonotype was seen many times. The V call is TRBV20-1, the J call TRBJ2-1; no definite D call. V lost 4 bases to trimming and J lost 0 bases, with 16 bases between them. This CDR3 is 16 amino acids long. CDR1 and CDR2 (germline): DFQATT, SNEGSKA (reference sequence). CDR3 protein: CSANPAESISYNEQFF. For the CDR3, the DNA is TGCAGTGCTAACCCCGCTGAAAGCATCTCCTACAATGAGCAGTTCTTC.

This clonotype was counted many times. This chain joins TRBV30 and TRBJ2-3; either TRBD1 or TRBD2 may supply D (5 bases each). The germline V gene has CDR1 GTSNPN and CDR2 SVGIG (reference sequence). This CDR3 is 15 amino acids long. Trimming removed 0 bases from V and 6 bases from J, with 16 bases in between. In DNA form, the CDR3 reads TGTGCCTGGAGTGTAATAGAGCTAGGGGACGATACGCAGTATTTT. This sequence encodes CAWSVIELGDDTQYF.

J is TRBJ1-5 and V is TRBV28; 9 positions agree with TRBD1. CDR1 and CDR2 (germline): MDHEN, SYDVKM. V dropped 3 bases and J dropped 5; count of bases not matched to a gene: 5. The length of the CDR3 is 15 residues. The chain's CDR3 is CASSFLDRGDQPQHF. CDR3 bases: TGTGCCAGCAGTTTTTTAGACAGGGGGGATCAGCCCCAGCATTTT.

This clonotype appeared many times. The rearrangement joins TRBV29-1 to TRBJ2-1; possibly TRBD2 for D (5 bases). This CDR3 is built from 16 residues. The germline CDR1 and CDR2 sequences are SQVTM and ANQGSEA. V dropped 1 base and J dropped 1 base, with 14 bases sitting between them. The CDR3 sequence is CSVEVMSGTSYNEQFF. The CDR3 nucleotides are TGCAGCGTTGAAGTCATGAGCGGCACTTCCTACAATGAGCAGTTCTTC.

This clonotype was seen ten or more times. In DNA, the CDR3 is TGCAGTGCTAGAGATCTATACCTGAGCGGGGAGCGAGGGGGGAATAATTCACCCCTCCACTTT. This sequence encodes CSARDLYLSGERGGNNSPLHF. The V and J genes are TRBV20-1 and TRBJ1-6; D is perhaps TRBD1 (6 bases). The V end lost 0 bases, the J end lost 5 bases, and 29 bases lay between the germline ends. The CDR3 is 21 amino acids. The germline V gene encodes CDR1 DFQATT and CDR2 SNEGSKA (reference sequence).

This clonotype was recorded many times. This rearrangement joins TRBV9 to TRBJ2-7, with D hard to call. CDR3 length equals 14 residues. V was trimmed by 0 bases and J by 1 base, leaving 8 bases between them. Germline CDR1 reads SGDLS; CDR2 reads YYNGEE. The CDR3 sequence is CASSVEAGSYEQYF. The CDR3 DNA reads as TGTGCCAGCAGCGTAGAGGCCGGGTCCTACGAGCAGTACTTC.

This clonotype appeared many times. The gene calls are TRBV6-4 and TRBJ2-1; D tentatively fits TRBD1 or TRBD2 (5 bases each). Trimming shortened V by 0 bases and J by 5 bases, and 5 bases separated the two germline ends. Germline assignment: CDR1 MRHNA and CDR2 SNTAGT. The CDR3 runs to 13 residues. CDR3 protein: CASSDSGHNEQFF. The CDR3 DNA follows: TGTGCCAGCAGTGACTCGGGACACAATGAGCAGTTCTTC.

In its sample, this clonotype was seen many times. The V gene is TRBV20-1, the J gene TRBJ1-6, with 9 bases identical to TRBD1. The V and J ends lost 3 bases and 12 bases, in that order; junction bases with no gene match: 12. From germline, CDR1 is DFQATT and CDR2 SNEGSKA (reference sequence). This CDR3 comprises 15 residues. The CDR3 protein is CSARVSRDRVEPLHF. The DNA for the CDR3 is TGCAGTGCTAGGGTCTCCCGGGACAGGGTGGAACCCCTCCACTTT.

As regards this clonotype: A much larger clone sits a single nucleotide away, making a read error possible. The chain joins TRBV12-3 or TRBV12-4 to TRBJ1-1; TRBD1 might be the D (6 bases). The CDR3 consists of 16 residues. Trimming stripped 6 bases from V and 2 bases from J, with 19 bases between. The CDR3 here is CASRRGGGTKNTEAFF. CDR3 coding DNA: TGTGCCAGCAGGCGCGGAGGAGGGACAAAAAACACTGAAGCTTTCTTT.

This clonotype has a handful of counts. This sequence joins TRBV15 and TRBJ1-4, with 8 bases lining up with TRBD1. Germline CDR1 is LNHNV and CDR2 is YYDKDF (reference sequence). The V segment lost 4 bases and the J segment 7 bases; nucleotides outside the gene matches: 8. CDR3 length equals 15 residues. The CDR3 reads CATSIAGTGSEKLFF. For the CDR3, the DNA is TGTGCCACCAGCATTGCCGGGACAGGATCTGAAAAACTGTTTTTT.

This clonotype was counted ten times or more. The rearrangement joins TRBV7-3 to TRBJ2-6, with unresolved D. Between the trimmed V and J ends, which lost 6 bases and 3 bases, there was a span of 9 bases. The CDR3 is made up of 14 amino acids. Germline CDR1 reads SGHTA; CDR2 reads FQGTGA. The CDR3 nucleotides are TGTGCCAGCAGACCTGACCTTGGGGCCAACGTCCTGACTTTC. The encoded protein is CASRPDLGANVLTF.

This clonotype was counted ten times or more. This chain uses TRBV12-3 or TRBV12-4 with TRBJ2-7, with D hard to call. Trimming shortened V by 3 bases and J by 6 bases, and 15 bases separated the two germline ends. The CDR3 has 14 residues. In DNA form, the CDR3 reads TGTGCCAGCAGTTTGGACCCTTGGGATGGCGAGCAGTACTTC. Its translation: CASSLDPWDGEQYF.

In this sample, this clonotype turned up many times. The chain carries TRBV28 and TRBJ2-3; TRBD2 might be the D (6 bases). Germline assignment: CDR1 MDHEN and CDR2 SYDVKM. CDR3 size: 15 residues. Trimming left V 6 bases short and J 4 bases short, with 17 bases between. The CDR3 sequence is CASRSGSGGADTQYF. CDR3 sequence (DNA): TGTGCCAGCAGGTCGGGCTCCGGAGGGGCAGATACGCAGTATTTT.

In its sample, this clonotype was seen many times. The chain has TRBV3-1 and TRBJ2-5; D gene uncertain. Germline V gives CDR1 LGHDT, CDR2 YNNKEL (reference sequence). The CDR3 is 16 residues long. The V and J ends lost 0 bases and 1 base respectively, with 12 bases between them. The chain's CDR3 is CASSQDVGVPQETQYF. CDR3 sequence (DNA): TGTGCCAGCAGCCAAGACGTCGGCGTGCCCCAAGAGACCCAGTACTTC.

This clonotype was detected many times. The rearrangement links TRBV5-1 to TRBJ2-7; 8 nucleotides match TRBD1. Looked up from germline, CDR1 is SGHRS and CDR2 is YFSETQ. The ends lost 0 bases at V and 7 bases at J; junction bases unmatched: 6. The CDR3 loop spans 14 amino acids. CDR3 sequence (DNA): TGCGCCAGCAGCTTGGGCAGGGGGCCGGAGGAGCAGTACTTC. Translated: CASSLGRGPEEQYF. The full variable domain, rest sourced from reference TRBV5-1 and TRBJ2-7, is KAGVTQTPRYLIKTRGQQVTLSCSPISGHRSVSWYQQTPGQGLQFLFEYFSETQRNKGNFPGRFSGRQFSNSRSEMNVSTLELGDSALYLCASSLGRGPEEQYFGPGTRLTVT.

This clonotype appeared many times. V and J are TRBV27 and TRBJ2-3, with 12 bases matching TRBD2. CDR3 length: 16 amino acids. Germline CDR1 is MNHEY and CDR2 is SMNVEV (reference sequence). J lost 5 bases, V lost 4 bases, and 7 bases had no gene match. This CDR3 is CASSSLAGGPLDTQYF. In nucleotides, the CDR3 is TGTGCCAGCAGTTCCCTAGCGGGAGGGCCGTTAGATACGCAGTATTTT.

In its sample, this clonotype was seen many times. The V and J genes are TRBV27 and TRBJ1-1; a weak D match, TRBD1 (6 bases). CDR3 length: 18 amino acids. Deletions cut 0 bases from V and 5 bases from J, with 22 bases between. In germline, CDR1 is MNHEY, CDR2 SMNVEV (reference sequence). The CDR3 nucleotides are TGTGCCAGCAGTTTATCCAACCTAAACCGAGGGGGGGAAACTGAAGCTTTCTTT. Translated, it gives CASSLSNLNRGGETEAFF.

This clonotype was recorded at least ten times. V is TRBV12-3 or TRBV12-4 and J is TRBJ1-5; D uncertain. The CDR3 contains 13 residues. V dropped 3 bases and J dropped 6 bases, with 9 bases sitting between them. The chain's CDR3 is CASSFGSAQPQHF. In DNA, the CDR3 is TGTGCCAGCAGTTTTGGCTCCGCTCAGCCCCAGCATTTT.

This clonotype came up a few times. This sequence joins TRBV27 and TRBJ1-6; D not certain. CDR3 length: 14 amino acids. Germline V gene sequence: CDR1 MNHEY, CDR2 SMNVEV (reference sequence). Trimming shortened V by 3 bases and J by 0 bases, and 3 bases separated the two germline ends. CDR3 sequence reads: CASSFNSYNSPLHF. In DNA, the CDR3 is TGTGCCAGCAGTTTTAACTCCTATAATTCACCCCTCCACTTT.

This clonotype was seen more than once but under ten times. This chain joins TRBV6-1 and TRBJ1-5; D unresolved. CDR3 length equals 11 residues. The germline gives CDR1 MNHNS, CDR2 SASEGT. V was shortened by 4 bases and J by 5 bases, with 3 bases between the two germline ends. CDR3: CASSAYQPQHF. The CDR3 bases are TGTGCCAGCAGTGCGTATCAGCCCCAGCATTTT.

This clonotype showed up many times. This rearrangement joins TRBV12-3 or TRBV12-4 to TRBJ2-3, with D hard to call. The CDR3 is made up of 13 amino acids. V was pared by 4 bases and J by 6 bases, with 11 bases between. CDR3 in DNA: TGTGCCAGCAGTTACTCGACTGGGGATACGCAGTATTTT. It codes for CASSYSTGDTQYF.

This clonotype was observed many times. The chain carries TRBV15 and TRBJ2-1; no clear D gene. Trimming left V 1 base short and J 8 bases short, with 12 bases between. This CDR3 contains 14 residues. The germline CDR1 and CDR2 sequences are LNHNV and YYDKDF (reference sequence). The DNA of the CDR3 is TGTGCCACCAGCAGAGGAGGTAGCAGCTATGAGCAGTTCTTC. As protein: CATSRGGSSYEQFF.

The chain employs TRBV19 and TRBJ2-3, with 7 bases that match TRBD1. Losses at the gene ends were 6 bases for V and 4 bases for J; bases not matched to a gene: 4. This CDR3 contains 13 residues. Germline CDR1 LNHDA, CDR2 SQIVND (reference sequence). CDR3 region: CASRTGPPDTQYF. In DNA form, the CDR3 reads TGTGCCAGTAGGACAGGGCCCCCAGATACGCAGTATTTT.